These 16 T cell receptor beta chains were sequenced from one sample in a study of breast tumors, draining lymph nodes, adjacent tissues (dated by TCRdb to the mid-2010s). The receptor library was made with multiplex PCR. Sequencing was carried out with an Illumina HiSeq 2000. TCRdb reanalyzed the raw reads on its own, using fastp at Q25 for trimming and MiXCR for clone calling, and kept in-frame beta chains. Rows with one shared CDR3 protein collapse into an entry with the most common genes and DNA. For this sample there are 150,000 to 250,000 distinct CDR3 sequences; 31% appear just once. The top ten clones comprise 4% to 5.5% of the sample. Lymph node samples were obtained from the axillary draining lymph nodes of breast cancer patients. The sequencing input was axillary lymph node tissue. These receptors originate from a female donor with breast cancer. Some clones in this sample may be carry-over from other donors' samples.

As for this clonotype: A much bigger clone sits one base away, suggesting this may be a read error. This chain's CDR3 is CASSEGQLNPGNTIYF. CDR3 coding DNA: TGTGCCAGCAGTGAAGGACAGTTAAACCCTGGAAACACCATATATTTT. This chain connects TRBV6-1 to TRBJ1-3, with D perhaps matching TRBD1 (5 bases). This CDR3 has 16 amino acids. V lost 1 base to trimming and J lost 2 bases, with 12 bases between them. Germline V gene sequence: CDR1 MNHNS, CDR2 SASEGT.

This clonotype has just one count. CDR3 region: CASSLARGKGDAIYF. The CDR3 DNA sequence: TGTGCCAGCAGTTTAGCGCGGGGCAAGGGTGACGCCATATATTTT. The genes are TRBV12-3 or TRBV12-4 and TRBJ1-3; D perhaps matches TRBD1 (5 bases). V was trimmed by 0 bases and J by 11 bases, leaving 17 bases between them. The CDR3 is made up of 15 amino acids.

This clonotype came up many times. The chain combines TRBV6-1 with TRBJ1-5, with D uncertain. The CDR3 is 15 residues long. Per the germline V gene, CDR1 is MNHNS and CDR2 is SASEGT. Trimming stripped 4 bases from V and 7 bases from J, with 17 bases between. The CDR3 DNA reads TGTGCCAGCAGTGCCACCTCAGGTTCGGGGCAGCCCCAGCATTTT. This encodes CASSATSGSGQPQHF.

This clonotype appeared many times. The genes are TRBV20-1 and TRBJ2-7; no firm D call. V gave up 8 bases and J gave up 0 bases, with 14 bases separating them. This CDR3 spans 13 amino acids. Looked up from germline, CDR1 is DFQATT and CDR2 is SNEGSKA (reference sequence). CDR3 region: CSTSTDHSYEQYF. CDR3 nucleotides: TGCAGTACCTCGACCGATCACTCCTACGAGCAGTACTTC.

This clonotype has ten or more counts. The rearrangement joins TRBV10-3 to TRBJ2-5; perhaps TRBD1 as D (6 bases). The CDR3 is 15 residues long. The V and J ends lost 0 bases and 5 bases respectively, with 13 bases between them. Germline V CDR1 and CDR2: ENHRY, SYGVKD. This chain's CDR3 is CAISESTGTGETQYF. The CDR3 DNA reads TGTGCCATCAGTGAGTCGACAGGAACCGGGGAGACCCAGTACTTC.

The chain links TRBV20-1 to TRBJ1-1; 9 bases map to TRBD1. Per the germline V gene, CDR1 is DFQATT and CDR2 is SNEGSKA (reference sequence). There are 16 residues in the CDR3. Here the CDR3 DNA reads TGCGGCCGGAAGGGACAGGGACTGTTAAGGAACACTGAAGCTTTCTTT. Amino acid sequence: CGRKGQGLLRNTEAFF.

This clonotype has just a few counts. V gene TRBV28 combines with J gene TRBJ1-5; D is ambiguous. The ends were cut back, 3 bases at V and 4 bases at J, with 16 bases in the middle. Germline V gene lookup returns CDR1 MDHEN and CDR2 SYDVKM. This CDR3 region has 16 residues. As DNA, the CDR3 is TGTGCCAGCAGTTTGCCCGGGTATAGAGGAAATCAGCCCCAGCATTTT. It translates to CASSLPGYRGNQPQHF.

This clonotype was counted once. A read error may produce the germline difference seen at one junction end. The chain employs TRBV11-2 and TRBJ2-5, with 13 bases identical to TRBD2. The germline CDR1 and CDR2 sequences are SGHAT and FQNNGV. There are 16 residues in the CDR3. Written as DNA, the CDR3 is TGTGCCAGCAGCGCACCGGGACTAGCGGGACAAGAGACCCGGTACTTC. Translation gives CASSAPGLAGQETRYF. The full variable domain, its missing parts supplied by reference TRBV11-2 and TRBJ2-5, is EAGVAQSPRYKIIEKRQSVAFWCNPISGHATLYWYQQILGQGPKLLIQFQNNGVVDDSQLPKDRFSAERLKGVDSTLKIQPAKLEDSAVYLCASSAPGLAGQETRYFGPGTRLLVL.

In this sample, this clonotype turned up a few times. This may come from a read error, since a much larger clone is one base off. The CDR3 region has the DNA TGTGCCAGCAGCTCCACGAGGTCCAGGGGACCACTCTCTCGGGCCAACGTCCTGACTTTC. Its translation is CASSSTRSRGPLSRANVLTF. The V call is TRBV7-9, the J call TRBJ2-6; tentatively, D is TRBD1 (6 bases). CDR3 length equals 20 residues. Germline loops: CDR1 SEHNR, CDR2 FQNEAQ (reference sequence). Full variable domain (missing parts from reference TRBV7-9 and TRBJ2-6): DTGVSQNPRHKITKRGQNVTFRCDPISEHNRLYWYRQTLGQGPEFLTYFQNEAQLEKSRLLSDRFSAERPKGSFSTLEIQRTEQGDSAMYLCASSSTRSRGPLSRANVLTFGAGSRLTVL.

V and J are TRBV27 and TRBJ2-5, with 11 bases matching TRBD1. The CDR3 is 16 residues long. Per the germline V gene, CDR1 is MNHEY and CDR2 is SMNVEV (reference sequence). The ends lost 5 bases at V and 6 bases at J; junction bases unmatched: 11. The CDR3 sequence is CASSLRGTGGGKTQYF. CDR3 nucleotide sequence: TGTGCCAGCAGTCTGAGAGGGACAGGGGGTGGGAAGACCCAGTACTTC.

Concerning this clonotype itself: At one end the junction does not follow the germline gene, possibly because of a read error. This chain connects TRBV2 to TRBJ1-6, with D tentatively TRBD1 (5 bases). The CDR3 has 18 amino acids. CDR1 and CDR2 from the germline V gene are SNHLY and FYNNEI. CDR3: CASSRQGKGNSHNSPLHF. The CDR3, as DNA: TGTGCCAGCTCACGCCAGGGAAAGGGGAACTCCCATAATTCACCCCTCCACTTT.

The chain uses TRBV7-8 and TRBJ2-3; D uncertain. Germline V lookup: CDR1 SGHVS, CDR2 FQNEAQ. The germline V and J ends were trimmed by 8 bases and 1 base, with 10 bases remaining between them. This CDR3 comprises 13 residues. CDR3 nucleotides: TGTGCCAGCCGAGGTAGGGGCACAGATACGCAGTATTTT. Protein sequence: CASRGRGTDTQYF.

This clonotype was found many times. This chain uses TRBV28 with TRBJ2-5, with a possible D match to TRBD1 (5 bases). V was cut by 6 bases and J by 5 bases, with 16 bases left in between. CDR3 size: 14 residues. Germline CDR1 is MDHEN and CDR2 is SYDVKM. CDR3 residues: CASSLRVNPETQYF. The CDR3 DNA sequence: TGTGCCAGCAGCCTCAGGGTGAATCCGGAGACCCAGTACTTC.

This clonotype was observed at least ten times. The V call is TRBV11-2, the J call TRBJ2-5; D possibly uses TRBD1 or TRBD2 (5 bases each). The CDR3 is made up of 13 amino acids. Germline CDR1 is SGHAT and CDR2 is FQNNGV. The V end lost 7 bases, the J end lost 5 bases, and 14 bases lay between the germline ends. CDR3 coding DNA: TGTGCCAGCACCCCGGGACCCGTGGAGACCCAGTACTTC. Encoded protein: CASTPGPVETQYF. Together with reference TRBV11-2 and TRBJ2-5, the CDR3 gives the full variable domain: EAGVAQSPRYKIIEKRQSVAFWCNPISGHATLYWYQQILGQGPKLLIQFQNNGVVDDSQLPKDRFSAERLKGVDSTLKIQPAKLEDSAVYLCASTPGPVETQYFGPGTRLLVL.

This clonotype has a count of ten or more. CDR3 bases: TGTGCCTTCGACCGGTTTGTACAACACTACGAGCAGTACTTC. It translates to CAFDRFVQHYEQYF. The chain has TRBV30 and TRBJ2-7; no definite D call. Germline loops: CDR1 GTSNPN, CDR2 SVGIG (reference sequence). Trimming pared 7 bases from V and 3 bases from J, leaving 19 bases between. The CDR3 is 14 amino acids.

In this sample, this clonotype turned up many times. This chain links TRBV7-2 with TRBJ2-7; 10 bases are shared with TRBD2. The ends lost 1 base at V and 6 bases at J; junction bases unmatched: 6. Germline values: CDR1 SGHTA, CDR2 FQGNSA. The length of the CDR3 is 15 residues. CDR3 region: CASSLGGSGRGEQYF. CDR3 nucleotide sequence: TGTGCCAGCAGCTTAGGGGGCAGCGGGAGGGGCGAGCAGTACTTC. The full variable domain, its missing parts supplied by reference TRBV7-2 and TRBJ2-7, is GAGVSQSPSNKVTEKGKDVELRCDPISGHTALYWYRQSLGQGLEFLIYFQGNSAPDKSGLPSDRFSAERTGGSVSTLTIQRTQQEDSAVYLCASSLGGSGRGEQYFGPGTRLTVT.